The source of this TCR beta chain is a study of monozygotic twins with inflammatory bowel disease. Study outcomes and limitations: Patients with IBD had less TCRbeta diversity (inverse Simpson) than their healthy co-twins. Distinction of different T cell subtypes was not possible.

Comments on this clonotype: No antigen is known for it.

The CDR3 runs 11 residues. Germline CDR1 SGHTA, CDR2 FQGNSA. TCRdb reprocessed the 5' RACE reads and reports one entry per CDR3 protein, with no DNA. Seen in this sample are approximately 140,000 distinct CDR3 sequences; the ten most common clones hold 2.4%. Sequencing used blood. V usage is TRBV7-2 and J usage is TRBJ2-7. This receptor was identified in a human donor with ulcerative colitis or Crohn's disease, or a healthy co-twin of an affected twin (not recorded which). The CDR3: CASSLLYEQYF.